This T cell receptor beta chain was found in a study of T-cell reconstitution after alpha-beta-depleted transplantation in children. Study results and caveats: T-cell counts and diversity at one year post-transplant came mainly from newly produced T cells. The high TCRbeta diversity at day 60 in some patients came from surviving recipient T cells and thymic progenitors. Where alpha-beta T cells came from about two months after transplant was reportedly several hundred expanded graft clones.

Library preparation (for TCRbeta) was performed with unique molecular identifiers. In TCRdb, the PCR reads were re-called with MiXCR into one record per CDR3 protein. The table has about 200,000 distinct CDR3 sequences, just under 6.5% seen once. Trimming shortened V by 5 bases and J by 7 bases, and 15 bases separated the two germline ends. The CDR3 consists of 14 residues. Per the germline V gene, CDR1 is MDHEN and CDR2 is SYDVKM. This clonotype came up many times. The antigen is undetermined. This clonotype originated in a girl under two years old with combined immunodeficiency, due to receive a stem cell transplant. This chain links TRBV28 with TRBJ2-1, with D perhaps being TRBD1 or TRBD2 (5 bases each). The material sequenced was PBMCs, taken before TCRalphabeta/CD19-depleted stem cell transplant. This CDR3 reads CASSGDGWGNEQFF. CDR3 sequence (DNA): TGTGCCAGCAGTGGGGACGGATGGGGGAATGAGCAGTTCTTC.